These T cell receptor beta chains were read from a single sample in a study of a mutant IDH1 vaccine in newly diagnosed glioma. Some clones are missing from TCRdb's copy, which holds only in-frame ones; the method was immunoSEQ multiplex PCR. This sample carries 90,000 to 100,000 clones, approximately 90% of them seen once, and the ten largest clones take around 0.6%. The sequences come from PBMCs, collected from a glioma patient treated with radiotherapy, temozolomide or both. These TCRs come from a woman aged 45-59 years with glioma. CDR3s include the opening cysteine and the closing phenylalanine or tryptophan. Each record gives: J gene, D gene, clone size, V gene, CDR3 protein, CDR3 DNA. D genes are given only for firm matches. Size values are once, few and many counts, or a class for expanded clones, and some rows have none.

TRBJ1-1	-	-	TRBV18	CASSRTELMNTEAFF	TGTGCCAGCTCACGGACAGAGCTAATGAACACTGAAGCTTTCTTT
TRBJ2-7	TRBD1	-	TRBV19	CASSMGAGGPYEQYF	TGTGCCAGTAGTATGGGCGCAGGGGGTCCCTACGAGCAGTACTTC
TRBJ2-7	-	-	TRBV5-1	CASSLAYEQYF	TGCGCCAGCAGCTTGGCCTACGAGCAGTACTTC
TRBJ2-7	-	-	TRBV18	CASSPRGREQYF	TGTGCCAGCTCACCACGAGGGCGCGAGCAGTACTTC
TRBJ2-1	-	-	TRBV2	CASRRSYPSNEQFF	TGTGCCAGCAGACGTAGCTACCCCTCCAATGAGCAGTTCTTC
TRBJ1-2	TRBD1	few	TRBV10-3	CAISQQGNYGYTF	TGTGCCATCAGTCAACAGGGGAACTATGGCTACACCTTC
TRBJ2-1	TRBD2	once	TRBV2	CASSENGLGGDEQFF	TGTGCCAGCAGTGAAAATGGTCTCGGGGGGGATGAGCAGTTCTTC
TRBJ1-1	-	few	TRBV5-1	CASSLNAGANTEAFF	TGCGCCAGCAGCTTGAACGCAGGGGCGAACACTGAAGCTTTCTTT
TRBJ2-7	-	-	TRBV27	CASSLRREGQQYF	TGTGCCAGCAGTTTACGGCGGGAAGGCCAGCAGTACTTC
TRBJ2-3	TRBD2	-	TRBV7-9	CASSSPGLAGGGTHDTQYF	TGTGCCAGCAGCAGCCCGGGGCTAGCGGGGGGAGGCACCCACGATACGCAGTATTTT
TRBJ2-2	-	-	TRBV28	CASRMNTGELFF	TGTGCCAGCAGGATGAACACCGGGGAGCTGTTTTTT
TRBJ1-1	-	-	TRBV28	CASSLDSRTEAFF	TGTGCCAGCAGCTTGGATTCGAGAACTGAAGCTTTCTTT
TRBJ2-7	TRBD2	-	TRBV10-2	CASTSGKAYEQYF	TGCGCCAGCACCAGCGGGAAGGCCTACGAGCAGTACTTC
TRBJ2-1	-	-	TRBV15	CATSGISSYNEQFF	TGTGCCACCAGCGGTATAAGCTCCTACAATGAGCAGTTCTTC
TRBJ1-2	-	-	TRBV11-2	CASSLGVRGYTF	TGTGCCAGCAGCTTAGGAGTTCGCGGCTACACCTTC